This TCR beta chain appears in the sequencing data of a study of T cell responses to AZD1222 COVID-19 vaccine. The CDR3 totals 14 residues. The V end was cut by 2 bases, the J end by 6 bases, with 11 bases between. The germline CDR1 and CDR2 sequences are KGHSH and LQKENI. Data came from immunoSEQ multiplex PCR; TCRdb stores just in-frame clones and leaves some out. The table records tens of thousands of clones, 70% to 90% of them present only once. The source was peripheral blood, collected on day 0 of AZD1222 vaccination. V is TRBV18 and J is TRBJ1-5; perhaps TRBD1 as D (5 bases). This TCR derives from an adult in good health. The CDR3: CASSPVGAGQPQHF. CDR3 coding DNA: TGTGCCAGCTCACCAGTAGGGGCTGGTCAGCCCCAGCATTTT. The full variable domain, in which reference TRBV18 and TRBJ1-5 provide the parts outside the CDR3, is NAGVMQNPRHLVRRRGQEARLRCSPMKGHSHVYWYRQLPEEGLKFMVYLQKENIIDESGMPKERFSAEFPKEGPSILRIQQVVRGDSAAYFCASSPVGAGQPQHFGDGTRLSIL.